The 32 T cell receptor beta chains below come from one sample, sequenced in a study of T cell responses to AZD1222 COVID-19 vaccine. Profiling relied on immunoSEQ multiplex PCR, and the TCRdb table lists in-frame clones only, not all of them. The sample consists of about 150,000 clones, approximately 90% of them appearing once. The sequences come from peripheral blood, collected on day 0 of AZD1222 vaccination. The receptors here all came from an adult in good health.

This rearrangement joins TRBV4-1 to TRBJ1-2; 12 bases agree with TRBD1. Unmatched junction bases numbered 10, after V lost 2 bases and J lost 3 bases. The CDR3 runs 18 residues. CDR1 MGHRA and CDR2 YSYEKL come from the germline V gene. CDR3 loop: CASSQTGTGGPSYYGYTF. CDR3 bases: TGCGCCAGCAGCCAAACCGGGACAGGGGGCCCGTCTTACTATGGCTACACCTTC.

The V call is TRBV7-6, the J call TRBJ2-7; 11 nucleotides align to TRBD2. Germline trimming cut 5 bases from V and 6 bases from J; bases unmatched to any gene: 15. This CDR3 has 17 residues. The V gene's germline CDR1 is SGHVS and CDR2 FNYEAQ. CDR3 protein: CASSPVGVSGRAVEQYF. CDR3 DNA: TGTGCCAGCAGCCCTGTTGGGGTTAGCGGGAGGGCCGTCGAGCAGTACTTC.

This clone was observed once. The chain has TRBV7-9 and TRBJ2-3, with 7 nucleotides matching TRBD2. With V trimmed by 5 bases and J by 2 bases, 10 bases remained unmatched. The CDR3 is made up of 16 amino acids. Germline CDR1 is SEHNR and CDR2 is FQNEAQ (reference sequence). CDR3 region: CASSALGGRDTDTQYF. The CDR3 DNA is TGTGCCAGCAGCGCCCTCGGGGGGAGGGACACAGATACGCAGTATTTT. Complete variable domain (other parts from reference TRBV7-9 and TRBJ2-3): DTGVSQNPRHKITKRGQNVTFRCDPISEHNRLYWYRQTLGQGPEFLTYFQNEAQLEKSRLLSDRFSAERPKGSFSTLEIQRTEQGDSAMYLCASSALGGRDTDTQYFGPGTRLTVL.

The chain is built from TRBV11-2 and TRBJ1-1; D gene ambiguous. With 5 bases removed from V and 4 bases from J, the gap between germline ends came to 14 bases. This CDR3 is 14 amino acids long. Germline V gene lookup returns CDR1 SGHAT and CDR2 FQNNGV. The CDR3 coding sequence is TGTGCCAGCAGCCTCCGGGGTGTGGGCACTGAAGCTTTCTTT. The encoded protein is CASSLRGVGTEAFF.

Concerning this clone: The junction differs from germline at one of its ends, possibly a read error. The chain joins TRBV19 to TRBJ1-2; the D is unclear. Germline assignment: CDR1 LNHDA and CDR2 SQIVND (reference sequence). The CDR3 covers 15 residues. CDR3 sequence (DNA): TGCCGAAACCTCGTCTTTCCAGGCTCGCTCTATGGCTACACCTTC. This encodes CRNLVFPGSLYGYTF.

The genes are TRBV27 and TRBJ2-1, with TRBD2 identical over 7 bases. The CDR3 runs 13 residues. Germline V gene data show CDR1 as MNHEY and CDR2 as SMNVEV (reference sequence). V shed 5 bases, J shed 14 bases, and the junction held 12 bases outside the gene matches. This CDR3 is CASSPLPGGVEFF. In DNA, the CDR3 is TGTGCCAGCAGTCCCCTCCCGGGGGGAGTGGAGTTCTTC.

This chain uses TRBV3-1 (or the pseudogene TRBV3-2) with TRBJ2-1; D unresolved. V lost 3 bases, J lost 8 bases, and 5 bases lay in between. The CDR3 length is 11 residues. Per the germline V gene, CDR1 is LGHDT and CDR2 is YNNKEL (reference sequence). The CDR3 reads CASSQGYEQFF. The DNA for the CDR3 is TGTGCCAGCAGCCAGGGCTATGAGCAGTTCTTC.

The chain links TRBV9 to TRBJ2-7; no clear D gene. V dropped 3 bases and J dropped 3 bases, with 10 bases sitting between them. This CDR3 comprises 13 residues. The germline CDR1 and CDR2 sequences are SGDLS and YYNGEE. The CDR3, as DNA: TGTGCCAGCAGCGGGGGTTGGGGCTACGAGCAGTACTTC. Translated, it gives CASSGGWGYEQYF.

The J gene is TRBJ2-7, the V gene TRBV28; tentatively, D is TRBD2 (6 bases). V dropped 8 bases and J dropped 1 base, with 15 bases sitting between them. The CDR3 loop spans 14 amino acids. Germline CDR1 is MDHEN and CDR2 is SYDVKM. The DNA for the CDR3 is TGTGCCAGCGGCCTGGCGGGATCATCCTACGAGCAGTACTTC. Its protein product is CASGLAGSSYEQYF.

This clone was observed a single time. The chain links TRBV4-1 to TRBJ2-2; perhaps D is TRBD1 or TRBD2 (5 bases each). This CDR3 has 17 amino acids. Germline loops: CDR1 MGHRA, CDR2 YSYEKL. V was clipped by 1 base and J by 4 bases, with 16 bases between them. DNA of the CDR3: TGCGCCAGCAGCCAAGTACTTAAACGGGACGGCACCGGGGAGCTGTTTTTT. Translating gives CASSQVLKRDGTGELFF.

The CDR3 here is CASREQGRNYGYTF. The CDR3 DNA reads TGTGCCAGCAGGGAGCAGGGCCGAAACTATGGCTACACCTTC. The chain employs TRBV27 and TRBJ1-2; weak D call: TRBD1 (5 bases). Looked up from germline, CDR1 is MNHEY and CDR2 is SMNVEV (reference sequence). The V and J ends lost 6 bases and 2 bases respectively, with 13 bases between them. CDR3 length: 14 amino acids.

This chain uses TRBV19 with TRBJ1-2; D is undetermined. This CDR3 has 14 residues. In germline, CDR1 is LNHDA, CDR2 SQIVND (reference sequence). The V and J ends lost 5 bases and 0 bases respectively, with 10 bases between them. CDR3 DNA sequence: TGTGCCAGTAGTCCTAGAACAGCTAACTATGGCTACACCTTC. Translated: CASSPRTANYGYTF.

J is TRBJ2-7 and V is TRBV28, with D maybe TRBD2 (5 bases). The CDR3 runs 12 residues. Per germline, CDR1 MDHEN and CDR2 SYDVKM. Trimming removed 11 bases at V and 2 bases at J, with 13 bases between. This CDR3 reads CASRSGTYEQYF. Here the CDR3 DNA reads TGTGCCTCAAGGAGCGGAACCTACGAGCAGTACTTC.

The chain carries TRBV2 and TRBJ2-5; TRBD2 matches at 12 bases. Germline CDR1 and CDR2: SNHLY and FYNNEI. V was clipped by 7 bases and J by 4 bases; unmatched bases: 10. This CDR3 is 16 amino acids long. CDR3 residues: CASTGLAGPFGETQYF. Written as DNA, the CDR3 is TGTGCCAGCACTGGACTAGCGGGACCCTTCGGAGAGACCCAGTACTTC.

This chain joins TRBV7-9 and TRBJ2-7; 10 bases map to TRBD1. Per the germline V gene, CDR1 is SEHNR and CDR2 is FQNEAQ (reference sequence). The CDR3 loop spans 15 amino acids. Losses at the gene ends were 3 bases for V and 2 bases for J; bases not matched to a gene: 4. Here the CDR3 DNA reads TGTGCCAGCAGCTTTGGGGACAGGGGAGCCTACGAGCAGTACTTC. Protein sequence: CASSFGDRGAYEQYF.

This sequence joins TRBV28 and TRBJ2-1; 10 bases line up with TRBD2. Unmatched junction bases numbered 4, after V lost 7 bases and J lost 4 bases. CDR1 is MDHEN, CDR2 SYDVKM, per germline. The CDR3 runs to 14 residues. DNA of the CDR3: TGTGCCAGCACCGGGACTAGCGCGTACAATGAGCAGTTCTTC. It codes for CASTGTSAYNEQFF.

This chain connects TRBV30 to TRBJ2-1, with 14 bases matching TRBD2. Unmatched junction bases numbered 0, after V lost 5 bases and J lost 3 bases. CDR3 size: 14 residues. CDR1 is GTSNPN, CDR2 SVGIG, per germline (reference sequence). DNA for the CDR3: TGTGCCTGGGGGACTAGCGGGAGCTACAATGAGCAGTTCTTC. Its translation is CAWGTSGSYNEQFF.

The J gene is TRBJ1-1, the V gene TRBV11-2; weak D call: TRBD1 (5 bases). The V and J ends lost 5 bases and 11 bases respectively, with 18 bases between them. The CDR3 sequence is 13 residues long. Germline assignment: CDR1 SGHAT and CDR2 FQNNGV. The CDR3 region has the DNA TGTGCCAGCAGCCCTACGACAGTTTTGGTCGCTTTCTTT. Encoded protein: CASSPTTVLVAFF.

The J gene is TRBJ2-7, the V gene TRBV7-2, with TRBD1 as a possible D gene (6 bases). Looked up from germline, CDR1 is SGHTA and CDR2 is FQGNSA. Trimming left V 5 bases short and J 2 bases short, with 13 bases between. This CDR3 comprises 14 residues. DNA for the CDR3: TGTGCCAGCAGCCCAACCCGGACAGCCTACGAGCAGTACTTC. It codes for CASSPTRTAYEQYF.

The gene calls are TRBV6-5 and TRBJ1-1; TRBD1 might be the D (5 bases). This CDR3 is 12 amino acids long. CDR1 is MNHEY and CDR2 is SVGAGI in the germline V gene. V was clipped by 8 bases and J by 7 bases, with 14 bases between them. CDR3 nucleotides: TGTGCCAGCCTAGGGGCGGGAAGTGAAGCTTTCTTT. Translation gives CASLGAGSEAFF.

The V gene is TRBV6-5, the J gene TRBJ1-1, with TRBD1 as a possible D gene (6 bases). The V end was cut by 6 bases, the J end by 6 bases, with 14 bases between. The germline gives CDR1 MNHEY, CDR2 SVGAGI. This CDR3 is 13 amino acids long. In nucleotides, the CDR3 is TGTGCCAGCAGCCCACAGGGTTGGTCTGAAGCTTTCTTT. This translates into CASSPQGWSEAFF.

This clone turned up a few times. CDR3 DNA sequence: TGTGCCAGCAGAATAGGGCTAATGGATTCACCCCTCCACTTT. It is translated as CASRIGLMDSPLHF. The genes are TRBV5-5 and TRBJ1-6; no clear D. The CDR3 spans 14 residues. The germline V gene has CDR1 SGHKS and CDR2 YYEKEE (reference sequence). Trimming removed 5 bases from V and 8 bases from J, with 14 bases in between.

This chain joins TRBV3-1 (or the pseudogene TRBV3-2) and TRBJ2-5; 11 nucleotides align to TRBD2. Germline V lookup: CDR1 LGHDT, CDR2 YNNKEL (reference sequence). This CDR3 is 15 amino acids long. V shed 4 bases and J 3 bases; nucleotides not matched to a gene: 4. The CDR3 sequence is CASSPGTSGEETQYF. CDR3 bases: TGTGCCAGCAGCCCCGGGACTAGCGGAGAAGAGACCCAGTACTTC.

This rearrangement joins TRBV24-1 to TRBJ1-1, with 8 bases that match TRBD1. This CDR3 region has 13 residues. Germline CDR1 reads KGHDR; CDR2 reads SFDVKD. V was clipped by 3 bases and J by 11 bases; unmatched bases: 7. The CDR3 spells CATSDPGQGYAFF. The CDR3 bases are TGTGCCACCAGTGATCCCGGACAGGGTTACGCTTTCTTT.

The CDR3 DNA is TGTGCCATTGGAGGAGAGGGACAGGGGACCAGGACCCTCCACTTT. Protein product: CAIGGEGQGTRTLHF. The chain joins TRBV28 to TRBJ1-6; 10 nucleotides line up with TRBD1. Germline CDR1 and CDR2: MDHEN and SYDVKM. V was pared by 10 bases and J by 14 bases, with 17 bases of the junction left unmatched. This CDR3 is built from 15 residues.

This clone was seen a single time. V is TRBV29-1 and J is TRBJ2-7, with D tentatively TRBD1 (5 bases). V lost 4 bases, J lost 5 bases, and 15 bases lay in between. CDR3 length equals 13 residues. Germline V gene sequence: CDR1 SQVTM, CDR2 ANQGSEA. CDR3 loop: CSVVKGIMNEQYF. DNA of the CDR3: TGCAGCGTTGTAAAGGGGATTATGAACGAGCAGTACTTC.

DNA for the CDR3: TGTGCCAGCAGTGCGCGAACGAAAGAGACCCAGTACTTC. Translation gives CASSARTKETQYF. V usage is TRBV5-4 and J usage is TRBJ2-5, with D uncertain. The CDR3 has 13 residues. Trimming removed 5 bases at V and 3 bases at J, with 11 bases between. Germline values: CDR1 SGHNT, CDR2 YYREEE (reference sequence).

The V and J genes are TRBV28 and TRBJ2-7; the match to TRBD2 covers 9 bases. V lost 2 bases to trimming and J lost 2 bases; unmatched junction nucleotides: 4. CDR1 and CDR2 (germline): MDHEN, SYDVKM. The CDR3 length is 15 residues. CDR3: CASSLRLAGPYEQYF. The CDR3 DNA sequence: TGTGCCAGCAGTTTAAGGCTAGCGGGACCCTACGAGCAGTACTTC.

The V gene is TRBV20-1, the J gene TRBJ2-7; maybe TRBD2 (5 bases). CDR1 is DFQATT, CDR2 SNEGSKA, per germline (reference sequence). V was cut by 3 bases and J by 4 bases, with 13 bases left in between. This CDR3 has 13 residues. In DNA, the CDR3 is TGCAGTGCTAGTTATCTAGCCGCATACGAGCAGTACTTC. Amino acid sequence: CSASYLAAYEQYF.

The chain links TRBV2 to TRBJ2-7; a possible D gene is TRBD2 (6 bases). Trimming shortened V by 1 base and J by 3 bases, and 10 bases separated the two germline ends. Germline loops: CDR1 SNHLY, CDR2 FYNNEI. This CDR3 comprises 14 residues. DNA of the CDR3: TGTGCCAGCAGTGAAGGGCTAGCGAACTACGAGCAGTACTTC. It specifies CASSEGLANYEQYF.

The rearrangement links TRBV27 to TRBJ1-5; 8 nucleotides line up with TRBD1. Unmatched junction bases numbered 15, after V lost 4 bases and J lost 4 bases. The CDR3 consists of 18 residues. CDR1 MNHEY and CDR2 SMNVEV come from the germline V gene (reference sequence). This CDR3 is CASSSRTGNDLRNQPQHF. The DNA for the CDR3 is TGTGCCAGCAGTTCAAGGACAGGGAACGATTTGCGTAATCAGCCCCAGCATTTT.

V is TRBV19 and J is TRBJ2-3; possible D gene TRBD2, 6 bases. Deletions cut 7 bases from V and 0 bases from J, with 14 bases between. This CDR3 is 15 amino acids long. CDR1 is LNHDA and CDR2 is SQIVND in the germline V gene (reference sequence). CDR3 amino acids: CASTFSGFSTDTQYF. The CDR3 nucleotides read TGTGCCAGTACCTTTAGCGGATTTAGCACAGATACGCAGTATTTT.